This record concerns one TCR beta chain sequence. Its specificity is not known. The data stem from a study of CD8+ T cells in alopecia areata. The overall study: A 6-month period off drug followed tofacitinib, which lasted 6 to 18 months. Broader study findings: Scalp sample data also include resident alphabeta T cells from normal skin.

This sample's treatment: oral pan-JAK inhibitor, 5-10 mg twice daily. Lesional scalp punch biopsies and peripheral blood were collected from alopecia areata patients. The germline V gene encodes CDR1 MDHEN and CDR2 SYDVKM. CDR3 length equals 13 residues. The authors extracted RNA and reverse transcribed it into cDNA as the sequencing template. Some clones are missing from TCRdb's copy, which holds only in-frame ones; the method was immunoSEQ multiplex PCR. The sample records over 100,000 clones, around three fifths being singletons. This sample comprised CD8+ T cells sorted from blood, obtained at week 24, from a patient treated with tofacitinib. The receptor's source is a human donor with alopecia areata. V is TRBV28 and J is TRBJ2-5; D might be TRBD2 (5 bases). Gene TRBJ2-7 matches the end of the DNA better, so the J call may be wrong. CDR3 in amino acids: CASSLRPGYEQYF. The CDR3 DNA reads TGTGCCAGCAGTTTGAGGCCGGGGTACGAGCAGTACTTC.